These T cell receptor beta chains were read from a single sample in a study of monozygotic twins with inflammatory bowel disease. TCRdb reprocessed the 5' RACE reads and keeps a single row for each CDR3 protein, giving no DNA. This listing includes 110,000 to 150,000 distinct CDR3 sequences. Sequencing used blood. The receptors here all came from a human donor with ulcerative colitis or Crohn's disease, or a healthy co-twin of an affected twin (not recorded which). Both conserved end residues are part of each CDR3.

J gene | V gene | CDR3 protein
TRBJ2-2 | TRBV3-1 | CASSQVGREANTGELFF
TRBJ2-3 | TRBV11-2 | CASSLAGDTQYF
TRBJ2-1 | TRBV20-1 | CSAMRTGNEQFF
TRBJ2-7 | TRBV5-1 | CASSLKAGGSYEQYF
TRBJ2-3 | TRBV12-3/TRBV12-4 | CASRTGSDTQYF
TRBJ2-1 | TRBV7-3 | CSSSSDSGLYNEQFF
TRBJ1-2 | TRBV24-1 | CATSDSPIRGGPDYGYTF
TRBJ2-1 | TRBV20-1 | CSARWIAGVLGRPSSVYNEQFF
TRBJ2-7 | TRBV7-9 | CASTWDRFFLRGQYF
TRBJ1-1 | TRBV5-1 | CASSLLDRDVTEAFF
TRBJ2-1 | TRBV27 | CASTPSSGVNEQFF
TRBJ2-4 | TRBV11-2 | CASSLRGVKNIQYF
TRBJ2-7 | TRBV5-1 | CASSLGLAGEKDWFAYEQYF
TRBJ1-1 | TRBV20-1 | CSASVRGGRTEAFF
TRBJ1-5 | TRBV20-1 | CSASPNWVGNQPQHF
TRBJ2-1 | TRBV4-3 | CASSQDQGAGGPYEQFF
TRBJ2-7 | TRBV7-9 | CASVPETSPAYEQYF
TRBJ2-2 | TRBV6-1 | CASRWTFPNTGELFF
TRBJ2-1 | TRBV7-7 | CASSPGLAGGNEQFF
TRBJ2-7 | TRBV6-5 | CASSYRRGLAGYEQYF
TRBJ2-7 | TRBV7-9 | CASSLTFGTGAYEQYF
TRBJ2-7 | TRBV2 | CASSVSAGGGIYEQYF
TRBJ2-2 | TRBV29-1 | CSVPRVPGQNTGELFF
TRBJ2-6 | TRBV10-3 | CAITQGATGANVLTF
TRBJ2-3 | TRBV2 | CAGRGGSADTQYF
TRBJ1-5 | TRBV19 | CASSVRARPQHF
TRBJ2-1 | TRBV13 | CASSLAPGVRGEQFF
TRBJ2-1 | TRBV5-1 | CASRLRDSFNEQFF
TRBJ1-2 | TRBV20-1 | CSASTGWYGYTF
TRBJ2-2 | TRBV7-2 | CASSQDREFTGELFF
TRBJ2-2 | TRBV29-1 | CSVDRTGTGSGELFF
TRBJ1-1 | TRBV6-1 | CASRSPGGGITEAFF
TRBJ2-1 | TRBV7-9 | CASSLVGLAGYNEQFF
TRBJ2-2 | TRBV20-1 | CSATRLAGGNTGELFF
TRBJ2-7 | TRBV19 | CASSIGLPDEQYF
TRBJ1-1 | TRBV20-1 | CSASGSGGRGTEAFF
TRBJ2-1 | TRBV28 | CASSWDLAYNEQFF
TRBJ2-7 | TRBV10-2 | CASSEAGGPYEQYF
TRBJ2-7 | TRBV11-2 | CASSLSGRERTYEQYF
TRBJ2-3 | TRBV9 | CASSVIPDTQYF
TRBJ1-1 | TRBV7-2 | CASSPGTVEAFF
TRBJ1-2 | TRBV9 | CASSVGTNYGYTF
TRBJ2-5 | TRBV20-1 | CSAQIYGAVNQETQYF
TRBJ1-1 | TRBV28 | CASSSAGTGDTEAFF
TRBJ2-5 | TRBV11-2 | CASSPLRQIQETQYF
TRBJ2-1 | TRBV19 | CASSPRTGGGGEQFF
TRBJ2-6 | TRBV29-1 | CSVEDRGEYKSSGANVLTF
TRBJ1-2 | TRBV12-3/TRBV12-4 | CASTPTQGDYGYTF
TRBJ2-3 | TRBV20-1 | CSAKGFGTDTQYF
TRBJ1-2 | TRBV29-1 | CSIPGQGVPNYGYTF
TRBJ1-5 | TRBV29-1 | CSVARGAGGQPQHF
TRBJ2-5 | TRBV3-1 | CASSQDRRLEYQETQYF
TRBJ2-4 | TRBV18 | CASSPPLTSTRQENKNIQYF
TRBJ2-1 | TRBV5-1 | CASRRTSGRTYNEQFF